The 12 T cell receptor beta chains in this list originate from one sample, sequenced in a study of blood T cell repertoires in COVID-19. Assay used: immunoSEQ multiplex PCR; TCRdb lists only in-frame clones, some missing. The sample has around 90,000 clones; around 90% are singletons. Sample: peripheral blood. These receptor sequences come from a male donor with acute or convalescent COVID-19.

This clone was observed a single time. This rearrangement joins TRBV7-8 to TRBJ2-3, with 10 bases matching TRBD1. Germline V gene sequence: CDR1 SGHVS, CDR2 FQNEAQ. The V segment lost 4 bases and the J segment 4 bases; nucleotides outside the gene matches: 5. This CDR3 is built from 15 residues. The CDR3 protein is CASSWGQGTSDTQYF. CDR3 coding DNA: TGTGCCAGCAGCTGGGGACAGGGGACGTCAGATACGCAGTATTTT.

In its sample, this clone was seen a few times. The chain is built from TRBV10-1 and TRBJ1-5; the match to TRBD1 covers 7 bases. Unmatched junction bases numbered 14, after V lost 4 bases and J lost 5 bases. The CDR3 totals 17 residues. Looked up from germline, CDR1 is WNHNN and CDR2 is SYGVQD (reference sequence). The CDR3 sequence: CASSGAGTAVGDQPQHF. CDR3 DNA sequence: TGCGCCAGCAGTGGGGCGGGGACAGCCGTGGGCGATCAGCCCCAGCATTTT.

V is TRBV6-6 and J is TRBJ2-1; TRBD1 might be the D (7 bases). The germline gives CDR1 MNHNY, CDR2 SVGAGI (reference sequence). The V and J ends lost 0 bases and 9 bases respectively, with 12 bases between them. This CDR3 comprises 14 residues. The CDR3 region has the DNA TGTGCCAGCAGTTACTCCCAGGGGGGCCGTGAGCAGTTCTTC. Translation gives CASSYSQGGREQFF.

The rearrangement links TRBV4-2 to TRBJ1-1, with 8 bases lining up with TRBD1. The CDR3 covers 16 residues. Germline CDR1 LGHNA, CDR2 YNFKEQ. V dropped 4 bases and J dropped 0; count of bases not matched to a gene: 7. CDR3 sequence: CASSRGQGPLNTEAFF. The CDR3 DNA follows: TGTGCCAGCAGCCGAGGACAGGGTCCCCTGAACACTGAAGCTTTCTTT.

This sequence joins TRBV6-5 and TRBJ2-7, with a weak D call TRBD1 (6 bases). The germline CDR1 and CDR2 sequences are MNHEY and SVGAGI. Trimming shortened V by 8 bases and J by 9 bases, and 17 bases separated the two germline ends. This CDR3 has 12 residues. The CDR3: CASDGTSRRQYF. CDR3 nucleotide sequence: TGTGCCAGCGACGGGACATCACGCCGGCAGTACTTC.

This clone appeared a single time. J is TRBJ2-2 and V is TRBV9; unclear D gene. Germline assignment: CDR1 SGDLS and CDR2 YYNGEE. Trimming cost V 4 bases and J 1 base, with 11 bases left between them. CDR3 length: 15 amino acids. The CDR3 coding sequence is TGTGCCAGCAGCAAAACCAGCGAGAACACCGGGGAGCTGTTTTTT. Translation: CASSKTSENTGELFF. The full variable domain, completed using reference TRBV9 and TRBJ2-2, is DSGVTQTPKHLITATGQRVTLRCSPRSGDLSVYWYQQSLDQGLQFLIQYYNGEERAKGNILERFSAQQFPDLHSELNLSSLELGDSALYFCASSKTSENTGELFFGEGSRLTVL.

This CDR3 reads CASKTGQGTEKLFF. DNA of the CDR3: TGTGCCAGCAAAACGGGACAGGGGACTGAAAAACTGTTTTTT. The chain couples TRBV19 to TRBJ1-4; 10 nucleotides match TRBD1. V was pared by 9 bases and J by 7 bases, with 8 bases of the junction left unmatched. Germline V gene data show CDR1 as LNHDA and CDR2 as SQIVND (reference sequence). The CDR3 has 14 amino acids.

CDR3 DNA sequence: TGTGCCAGCAGCTTTAGATACACCGGGGAGCTGTTTTTT. Amino acids: CASSFRYTGELFF. The chain uses TRBV5-4 and TRBJ2-2, with D uncertain. Trimming stripped 2 bases from V and 3 bases from J, with 5 bases between. The CDR3 length is 13 residues. Germline V gene lookup returns CDR1 SGHNT and CDR2 YYREEE (reference sequence).

This clone was recorded once. The V call is TRBV24-1, the J call TRBJ2-5, with TRBD2 matching over 7 bases. V lost 7 bases and J lost 2; bases outside the gene matches: 3. Germline CDR1 KGHDR, CDR2 SFDVKD. The CDR3 runs to 13 residues. The CDR3 region is CATRGSGQETQYF. The DNA of the CDR3 is TGTGCCACCAGGGGTAGCGGGCAAGAGACCCAGTACTTC.

This sequence joins TRBV7-6 and TRBJ2-3; 8 bases map to TRBD2. Trimming took 7 bases from V and 2 from J; bases not matched to a gene: 5. Germline V CDR1 and CDR2: SGHVS, FNYEAQ. The CDR3 runs to 14 residues. The CDR3: CASTGGDVTDTQYF. The DNA for the CDR3 is TGTGCCAGCACCGGGGGGGACGTCACAGATACGCAGTATTTT.

V gene TRBV19 combines with J gene TRBJ1-3; 7 nucleotides agree with TRBD1. The J segment lost 0 bases and the V segment lost 8 bases, leaving 10 bases of the junction unmatched. CDR1 and CDR2 from the germline V gene are LNHDA and SQIVND (reference sequence). The CDR3 contains 16 residues. The chain's CDR3 is CASSKGADFSGNTIYF. In nucleotides, the CDR3 is TGTGCCAGTTCCAAGGGGGCCGACTTCTCTGGAAACACCATATATTTT.

The CDR3 coding sequence is TGTGCCAGCAGCGTAGGACTAGCGGGGGGGTTGGAAGATACGCAGTATTTT. Encoded protein: CASSVGLAGGLEDTQYF. This chain uses TRBV9 with TRBJ2-3; TRBD2 matches at 14 bases. Per germline, CDR1 SGDLS and CDR2 YYNGEE. This CDR3 region has 17 residues. V trimming: 0 bases; J trimming: 5 bases; junction bases outside the gene matches: 5.